These 20 T cell receptor beta chains originate from one sample sequenced in a study of cytomegalovirus exposure and HLA in healthy donors. PCR used 60 Vbeta primers and 13 Jbeta primers. Clones were sequenced by immunoSEQ multiplex PCR, and TCRdb holds only the in-frame ones, with some missing. The sample contains 110,000 to 150,000 clones, under 85% of which appear only once. The material sequenced was PBMCs. The receptor set was obtained from a man aged 18 to 30 in good health and CMV-seronegative.

The chain has TRBV27 and TRBJ2-1, with TRBD2 identical over 7 bases. From germline, CDR1 is MNHEY and CDR2 SMNVEV (reference sequence). The junction had 19 bases not matched to a gene; V was cut back by 10 bases and J by 10 bases. CDR3 length: 15 amino acids. In nucleotides, the CDR3 is TGTGCCATCCGCCGCAGGACGGCCGGGGGGTGGGAGCAGTTCTTC. Translated, it gives CAIRRRTAGGWEQFF.

The chain uses TRBV11-1 and TRBJ2-7, with TRBD1 matching 11 bases. Germline loops: CDR1 SGHAT, CDR2 FQDESV (reference sequence). The length of the CDR3 is 16 residues. Germline trimming cut 5 bases from V and 0 bases from J; bases unmatched to any gene: 6. The CDR3 DNA reads TGTGCCAGCAGCCCGCGGGACAGGGGGTTCTCCTACGAGCAGTACTTC. The encoded protein is CASSPRDRGFSYEQYF.

This clone was seen only once. V is TRBV5-8 and J is TRBJ2-3; 10 nucleotides align to TRBD1. CDR3 length equals 15 residues. The germline V gene encodes CDR1 SGHTS and CDR2 YDEGEE. With V trimmed by 2 bases and J by 4 bases, 4 bases remained unmatched. CDR3 in amino acids: CASSFPGTGADTQYF. In nucleotides, the CDR3 is TGTGCCAGCAGCTTTCCCGGGACAGGGGCAGATACGCAGTATTTT.

CDR3 protein: CASSKDDTVNTIYF. The CDR3 DNA reads as TGTGCCAGCAGCAAAGATGACACCGTCAACACCATATATTTT. This sequence joins TRBV21-1 and TRBJ1-3; the listed D gene, TRBD1, was not tested against the DNA. TRBV21-1 is a pseudogene. This CDR3 spans 14 amino acids.

The chain has TRBV7-2 and TRBJ2-1; D might be TRBD1 (6 bases). The CDR3 is 13 amino acids. The ends were cut back, 5 bases at V and 6 bases at J, with 11 bases in the middle. Germline V gene lookup returns CDR1 SGHTA and CDR2 FQGNSA. The CDR3 region has the DNA TGTGCCAGCAGCCAAGACAGGCCCAATGAGCAGTTCTTC. This sequence encodes CASSQDRPNEQFF. The variable domain in full, completed from reference TRBV7-2 and TRBJ2-1, reads GAGVSQSPSNKVTEKGKDVELRCDPISGHTALYWYRQSLGQGLEFLIYFQGNSAPDKSGLPSDRFSAERTGGSVSTLTIQRTQQEDSAVYLCASSQDRPNEQFFGPGTRLTVL.

There are a few counts of this clone. The chain is built from TRBV2 and TRBJ1-1; no definite D call. Germline CDR1 reads SNHLY; CDR2 reads FYNNEI. This CDR3 has 13 residues. V was clipped by 4 bases and J by 3 bases, with 9 bases between them. The CDR3 DNA reads TGTGCCAGCAGTGTTACGGGGTACACTGAAGCTTTCTTT. Translated: CASSVTGYTEAFF.

The CDR3 reads CAVSRGYGYTF. CDR3 sequence (DNA): TGTGCCGTGAGCAGGGGATATGGCTACACCTTC. The chain combines TRBV6-5 with TRBJ1-2, with TRBD1 as a possible D gene (6 bases). The CDR3 contains 11 residues. V was shortened by 11 bases and J by 5 bases, with 12 bases between the two germline ends. CDR1 and CDR2 (germline): MNHEY, SVGAGI.

V usage is TRBV7-9 and J usage is TRBJ2-3; D gene unclear. The CDR3 extends over 14 amino acids. V lost 3 bases, J lost 0 bases, and 7 bases lay in between. The germline V gene encodes CDR1 SEHNR and CDR2 FQNEAQ (reference sequence). As DNA, the CDR3 is TGTGCCAGCAGCTTCTACAGTAGCACAGATACGCAGTATTTT. It yields the protein CASSFYSSTDTQYF. The full variable domain, rest sourced from reference TRBV7-9 and TRBJ2-3, is DTGVSQNPRHKITKRGQNVTFRCDPISEHNRLYWYRQTLGQGPEFLTYFQNEAQLEKSRLLSDRFSAERPKGSFSTLEIQRTEQGDSAMYLCASSFYSSTDTQYFGPGTRLTVL.

The J gene is TRBJ2-1, the V gene TRBV5-1; 12 bases agree with TRBD1. This CDR3 spans 15 amino acids. After removal of 4 bases from V and 9 bases from J, the junction contained 8 bases not matched to a gene. Germline V gene sequence: CDR1 SGHRS, CDR2 YFSETQ. The chain's CDR3 is CASSTTGQGAGEQFF. The CDR3 bases are TGCGCCAGCAGCACTACGGGACAGGGGGCAGGTGAGCAGTTCTTC. Complete variable domain (other parts from reference TRBV5-1 and TRBJ2-1): KAGVTQTPRYLIKTRGQQVTLSCSPISGHRSVSWYQQTPGQGLQFLFEYFSETQRNKGNFPGRFSGRQFSNSRSEMNVSTLELGDSALYLCASSTTGQGAGEQFFGPGTRLTVL.

The table lists this clone with a few counts. Here the CDR3 DNA reads TGTGCCAGCAGCTCCCAAGCTCAGGGGGCAGGCAATCAGCCCCAGCATTTT. Amino acids: CASSSQAQGAGNQPQHF. The chain links TRBV5-6 to TRBJ1-5; 8 nucleotides align to TRBD1. After removal of 3 bases from V and 2 bases from J, the junction contained 10 bases not matched to a gene. Germline V gene lookup returns CDR1 SGHDT and CDR2 YYEEEE. There are 17 residues in the CDR3.

This sequence joins TRBV11-2 and TRBJ1-6; D is perhaps TRBD1 (5 bases). This CDR3 spans 16 amino acids. V was pared by 1 base and J by 8 bases, with 15 bases between. The germline V gene encodes CDR1 SGHAT and CDR2 FQNNGV. The CDR3 coding sequence is TGTGCCAGCAGCTTAGGCGGGGGGTTTGGGGATTCACCCCTCCACTTT. This encodes CASSLGGGFGDSPLHF.

The chain has TRBV5-1 and TRBJ2-2; D is undetermined. The V end lost 4 bases, the J end lost 1 base, and 8 bases lay between the germline ends. This CDR3 is built from 14 residues. Germline CDR1 and CDR2: SGHRS and YFSETQ. CDR3 coding DNA: TGCGCCAGCAGCATCGACAAGAACACCGGGGAGCTGTTTTTT. Translating it yields CASSIDKNTGELFF.

CDR3 sequence: CASSIQQGGASLHF. In DNA, the CDR3 is TGTGCCAGTAGTATTCAGCAGGGGGGTGCCTCCCTCCACTTT. This chain links TRBV19 with TRBJ1-6, with 7 bases matching TRBD1. V lost 3 bases, J lost 14 bases, and 10 bases stayed unmatched. This CDR3 has 14 amino acids. CDR1 and CDR2 (germline): LNHDA, SQIVND (reference sequence). Full variable domain (rest looked up from reference TRBV19 and TRBJ1-6): DGGITQSPKYLFRKEGQNVTLSCEQNLNHDAMYWYRQDPGQGLRLIYYSQIVNDFQKGDIAEGYSVSREKKESFPLTVTSAQKNPTAFYLCASSIQQGGASLHFGNGTRLTVT.

The chain recombines TRBV7-2 with TRBJ2-6; tentatively, D is TRBD1 (6 bases). This CDR3 contains 15 residues. With 6 bases removed from V and 6 bases from J, the gap between germline ends came to 15 bases. Per germline, CDR1 SGHTA and CDR2 FQGNSA. CDR3 nucleotides: TGTGCCAGCAGTTCACAGGGTCCGAAGGCCAACGTCCTGACTTTC. Protein product: CASSSQGPKANVLTF.

The chain links TRBV2 to TRBJ2-1; 11 nucleotides line up with TRBD2. V lost 6 bases and J lost 0; bases outside the gene matches: 1. This CDR3 is built from 15 residues. Germline CDR1 is SNHLY and CDR2 is FYNNEI. This CDR3 is CASRGTSGSYNEQFF. The CDR3 DNA is TGTGCCAGCAGGGGGACTAGCGGCTCCTACAATGAGCAGTTCTTC.

The CDR3 loop reads CASSLRQGRPQHF. The DNA of the CDR3 is TGTGCCAGCAGCTTAAGACAGGGTCGGCCCCAGCATTTT. J is TRBJ1-5 and V is TRBV5-8, with TRBD1 matching over 7 bases. Germline CDR1 is SGHTS and CDR2 is YDEGEE. The CDR3 loop spans 13 amino acids. After removal of 2 bases from V and 9 bases from J, the junction contained 5 bases not matched to a gene.

This chain joins TRBV18 and TRBJ1-4, with TRBD1 matching 7 bases. CDR1 is KGHSH and CDR2 is LQKENI in the germline V gene. The CDR3 loop spans 13 amino acids. The junction had 5 bases not matched to a gene; V was cut back by 5 bases and J by 8 bases. The DNA for the CDR3 is TGTGCCAGCTCATCACAACAGGGGGAAAAACTGTTTTTT. It codes for CASSSQQGEKLFF.

The rearrangement links TRBV19 to TRBJ1-2; 7 bases are shared with TRBD1. The CDR3 spans 15 residues. V trimming: 4 bases; J trimming: 4 bases; junction bases outside the gene matches: 9. Germline V lookup: CDR1 LNHDA, CDR2 SQIVND (reference sequence). The CDR3 bases are TGTGCCAGTAGTACAGGGGGACAGTCCCTCTATGGCTACACCTTC. Translated, it gives CASSTGGQSLYGYTF.

The chain has TRBV7-3 and TRBJ2-3, with D possibly being TRBD1 (5 bases). Between the trimmed V and J ends, which lost 6 bases and 1 base, there was a span of 8 bases. Germline V lookup: CDR1 SGHTA, CDR2 FQGTGA. The CDR3 sequence is 13 residues long. The CDR3 region is CASRQGGTDTQYF. Here the CDR3 DNA reads TGTGCCAGCAGACAAGGGGGCACAGATACGCAGTATTTT. The variable domain in full, with the rest retrieved from reference TRBV7-3 and TRBJ2-3, is GAGVSQTPSNKVTEKGKYVELRCDPISGHTALYWYRQSLGQGPEFLIYFQGTGAADDSGLPNDRFFAVRPEGSVSTLKIQRTERGDSAVYLCASRQGGTDTQYFGPGTRLTVL.

CDR3 protein: CATSRDGRGRVPYEQYF. The CDR3 DNA is TGTGCCACCAGCAGAGATGGCCGGGGTAGGGTCCCATACGAGCAGTACTTC. The chain is built from TRBV15 and TRBJ2-7; possibly TRBD2 for D (5 bases). The CDR3 is made up of 17 amino acids. Germline-derived CDR1 and CDR2 are LNHNV and YYDKDF (reference sequence). The germline V and J ends were trimmed by 0 bases and 4 bases, with 19 bases remaining between them.